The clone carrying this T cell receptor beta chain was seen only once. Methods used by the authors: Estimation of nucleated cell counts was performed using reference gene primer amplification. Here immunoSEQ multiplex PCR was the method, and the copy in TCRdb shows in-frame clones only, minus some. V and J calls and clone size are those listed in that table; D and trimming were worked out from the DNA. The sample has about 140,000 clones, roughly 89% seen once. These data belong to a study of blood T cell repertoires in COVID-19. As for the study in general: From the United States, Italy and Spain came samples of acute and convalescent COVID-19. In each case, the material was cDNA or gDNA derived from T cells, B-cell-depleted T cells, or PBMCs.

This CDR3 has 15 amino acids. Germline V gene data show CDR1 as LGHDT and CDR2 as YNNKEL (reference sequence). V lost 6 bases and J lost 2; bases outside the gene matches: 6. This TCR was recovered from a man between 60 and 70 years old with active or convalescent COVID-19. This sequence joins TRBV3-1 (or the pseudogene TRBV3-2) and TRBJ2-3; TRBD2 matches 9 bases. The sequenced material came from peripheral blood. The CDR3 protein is CASSIAGAYTDTQYF. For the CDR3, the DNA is TGTGCCAGCAGTATAGCGGGGGCCTACACAGATACGCAGTATTTT.